This T cell receptor (beta chain) was identified in a study of T cell responses to AZD1222 COVID-19 vaccine. Study-level findings and limits: Nearly half of the spike-specific TCRs reportedly recognize variant regions that carry no mutations. Mostly white British, mostly female donors; authors suggested clonal diversity may be underestimated.

Germline-derived CDR1 and CDR2 are LGHNA and YSLEER. V was trimmed by 1 base and J by 0 bases, leaving 8 bases between them. The CDR3 spans 15 residues. Method: immunoSEQ multiplex PCR; TCRdb's copy keeps in-frame clones and lacks some. The sample has 82,000 or so clones, roughly 90% seen once. Concerning this clone itself: Its antigen is not identified.

This clonotype was sampled from an adult in good health. V usage is TRBV4-3 and J usage is TRBJ2-3; perhaps D is TRBD1 or TRBD2 (5 bases each). Sequences were derived from peripheral blood, sampled on day 0 of AZD1222 vaccination. CDR3 nucleotides: TGCGCCAGCAGCCAAGGGGGGTCTAGCACAGATACGCAGTATTTT. Its translation: CASSQGGSSTDTQYF.